The 2 T cell receptor beta chains listed next were all sequenced from one sample in a study of cytomegalovirus exposure and HLA in healthy donors. Use of 60 Vbeta and 13 Jbeta primers characterized the PCR. The repertoire was sequenced with immunoSEQ multiplex PCR; TCRdb's copy has only in-frame clones and lacks some. This table has about 64,000 clones, roughly 87% appearing once. The sample comprised PBMCs. Receptors were obtained from a female donor in good health and CMV-seronegative.

The chain uses TRBV7-2 and TRBJ2-5; TRBD2 might be the D (6 bases). The V end was cut by 1 base, the J end by 5 bases, with 14 bases between. Germline CDR1 reads SGHTA; CDR2 reads FQGNSA. The CDR3 spans 15 residues. The CDR3 sequence is CASSLEIRDSETQYF. The CDR3 bases are TGTGCCAGCAGCTTAGAGATCCGGGACTCTGAGACCCAGTACTTC.

J is TRBJ2-7 and V is TRBV29-1, with D possibly matching TRBD1 (6 bases). Per the germline V gene, CDR1 is SQVTM and CDR2 is ANQGSEA. The CDR3 is 11 residues long. The V gene lost 7 bases and the J gene lost 1 base, with 8 bases spanning the gap. The CDR3 sequence: CSAGTSYEQYF. CDR3 sequence (DNA): TGCAGCGCAGGGACATCCTACGAGCAGTACTTC.